This T cell receptor beta chain derives from a study of shared clonotypes between healthy human individuals. In the authors' methods: ImmunoSEQ sequences covered only the junction and lacked quality scores; filtering therefore differed. The table came from immunoSEQ multiplex PCR; TCRdb's copy has only in-frame clones and leaves some out. The V and J calls and clone size are taken from that table; D and trimming were inferred from the DNA. The sample shows 2,500,000 or so clones, under 95% of them seen only once. The germline V gene encodes CDR1 GTSNPN and CDR2 SVGIG (reference sequence). The CDR3 covers 13 residues. The germline V and J ends were trimmed by 5 bases and 3 bases, with 14 bases remaining between them.

The genes are TRBV30 and TRBJ2-7, with D possibly TRBD1 on 5 matching bases. The sequenced material came from naive CD4+ T cells from PBMCs. Noted subset: CD45RA+ positively selected. This clonotype was obtained from a man aged 18 to 30 in good health. Some clones in this sample may be carry-over from other donors' samples. The CDR3 region is CAWWVGPLYEQYF. DNA of the CDR3: TGTGCCTGGTGGGTGGGGCCACTCTACGAGCAGTACTTC.